These 23 T cell receptor beta chains share one sample of origin, sequenced in a study of T cell changes during pregnancy in multiple sclerosis. Sequenced by immunoSEQ multiplex PCR; TCRdb stores in-frame clones only, minus some. The table records under 35,000 clones, around 91% of them present only once. The sample here was CD4+ T cells from peripheral blood mononuclear cells, taken in the third trimester of pregnancy. The receptors shown here come from a female donor in good health, enrolled as a control in a pregnancy study.

The chain combines TRBV11-2 with TRBJ2-2, with D perhaps TRBD1 (6 bases). V dropped 0 bases and J dropped 6 bases, with 14 bases sitting between them. This CDR3 is built from 16 residues. CDR1 SGHAT and CDR2 FQNNGV come from the germline V gene. The chain's CDR3 is CASSLEGAGWAGELFF. CDR3 nucleotide sequence: TGTGCCAGCAGCTTAGAGGGGGCAGGTTGGGCCGGGGAGCTGTTTTTT.

The CDR3 DNA reads TGCGCCAGCAGTCCGACAGGGGATCCTGGTCAGCCCCAGCATTTT. Amino acids: CASSPTGDPGQPQHF. The chain carries TRBV10-2 and TRBJ1-5; 8 bases match TRBD1. Unmatched junction bases numbered 9, after V lost 5 bases and J lost 6 bases. Germline CDR1 WSHSY, CDR2 SAAADI. CDR3 size: 15 residues.

The gene calls are TRBV19 and TRBJ1-1; 7 nucleotides match TRBD1. Germline V lookup: CDR1 LNHDA, CDR2 SQIVND (reference sequence). This CDR3 region has 13 residues. The ends lost 8 bases at V and 4 bases at J; junction bases unmatched: 7. CDR3 in DNA: TGTGCCAGTGAAACAGGGGTAGGCACTGAAGCTTTCTTT. It translates to CASETGVGTEAFF.

The chain recombines TRBV27 with TRBJ2-3, with 8 bases aligning to TRBD2. Germline V gene sequence: CDR1 MNHEY, CDR2 SMNVEV (reference sequence). This CDR3 contains 18 residues. With 11 bases clipped from V and 6 bases from J, the junction kept 25 bases outside the gene matches. CDR3 in DNA: TGTGCCTCGGTGAGAATAGCGGGAAGCGCGGGTCGCTCCGATACGCAGTATTTT. Its protein product is CASVRIAGSAGRSDTQYF.

The V and J genes are TRBV5-1 and TRBJ2-7, with D hard to call. This CDR3 is 14 amino acids long. V was pared by 0 bases and J by 4 bases, with 11 bases between. Per germline, CDR1 SGHRS and CDR2 YFSETQ. CDR3 sequence reads: CASSLGGSAYEQYF. The CDR3 bases are TGCGCCAGCAGCTTGGGTGGCAGTGCATACGAGCAGTACTTC.

The gene calls are TRBV19 and TRBJ2-7, with D maybe TRBD1 (6 bases). Germline V gene sequence: CDR1 LNHDA, CDR2 SQIVND (reference sequence). This CDR3 region has 13 residues. V lost 2 bases to trimming and J lost 3 bases, with 8 bases between them. CDR3 DNA sequence: TGTGCCAGTAGTATAAGAGGGGGCTACGAGCAGTACTTC. Encoded protein: CASSIRGGYEQYF. The full variable domain, completed using reference TRBV19 and TRBJ2-7, is DGGITQSPKYLFRKEGQNVTLSCEQNLNHDAMYWYRQDPGQGLRLIYYSQIVNDFQKGDIAEGYSVSREKKESFPLTVTSAQKNPTAFYLCASSIRGGYEQYFGPGTRLTVT.

The chain recombines TRBV4-3 with TRBJ1-6; D possibly corresponds to TRBD1 (6 bases). V shed 0 bases and J shed 9 bases, with 18 bases lying between them. Germline CDR1 reads LGHNA; CDR2 reads YSLEER. The CDR3 spans 17 residues. The CDR3 DNA reads as TGCGCCAGCAGCCAAGAAGGGCAGGGGTTGTTACGTTCACCCCTCCACTTT. Amino acids: CASSQEGQGLLRSPLHF.

This chain uses TRBV9 with TRBJ1-2, with a tentative D call TRBD1 (5 bases). CDR1 is SGDLS and CDR2 is YYNGEE in the germline V gene. This CDR3 region has 13 residues. Deletions cut 4 bases from V and 7 bases from J, with 14 bases between. The CDR3 loop is CASSPRQGGGYTF. CDR3 nucleotides: TGTGCCAGCAGCCCCCGGCAGGGAGGTGGCTACACCTTC.

The V call is TRBV9, the J call TRBJ1-2; 11 nucleotides line up with TRBD1. V lost 0 bases and J lost 4; bases outside the gene matches: 8. Germline V gives CDR1 SGDLS, CDR2 YYNGEE. The CDR3 covers 17 residues. The CDR3 region is CASSVGTGGADSYGYTF. Here the CDR3 DNA reads TGTGCCAGCAGCGTAGGGACAGGGGGCGCGGATTCCTATGGCTACACCTTC.

The genes are TRBV5-1 and TRBJ1-4; 7 bases are a match to TRBD1. Trimming took 9 bases from V and 7 from J; bases not matched to a gene: 18. CDR1 is SGHRS and CDR2 is YFSETQ in the germline V gene. The CDR3 has 16 amino acids. The CDR3 DNA reads as TGCGCCACCCGACCGGGACAGAAGGAAGGGGGTGAAAAACTGTTTTTT. The encoded protein is CATRPGQKEGGEKLFF.

The genes are TRBV5-5 and TRBJ1-4; D may be TRBD1 (6 bases). The CDR3 extends over 15 amino acids. Germline V gene sequence: CDR1 SGHKS, CDR2 YYEKEE (reference sequence). Trimming cost V 0 bases and J 0 bases, with 6 bases left between them. CDR3 in amino acids: CASSLDRATNEKLFF. In DNA, the CDR3 is TGTGCCAGCAGCTTGGACAGGGCAACTAATGAAAAACTGTTTTTT. The whole variable domain, filled in from reference TRBV5-5 and TRBJ1-4, reads DAGVTQSPTHLIKTRGQQVTLRCSPISGHKSVSWYQQVLGQGPQFIFQYYEKEERGRGNFPDRFSARQFPNYSSELNVNALLLGDSALYLCASSLDRATNEKLFFGSGTQLSVL.

V gene TRBV5-1 combines with J gene TRBJ2-7, with TRBD2 as a possible D gene (6 bases). V lost 9 bases and J 6 bases, leaving 19 bases between the germline ends. This CDR3 spans 13 amino acids. The V gene's germline CDR1 is SGHRS and CDR2 YFSETQ. The CDR3 here is CATGVAGTGEQYF. The DNA of the CDR3 is TGCGCCACAGGTGTGGCAGGGACTGGCGAGCAGTACTTC.

This rearrangement joins TRBV5-4 to TRBJ2-2; D is possibly TRBD1 (6 bases). The germline CDR1 and CDR2 sequences are SGHNT and YYREEE (reference sequence). The CDR3 totals 15 residues. Trimming left V 2 bases short and J 3 bases short, with 11 bases between. The CDR3 loop is CASSLKGVDTGELFF. In DNA, the CDR3 is TGTGCCAGCAGCTTAAAGGGGGTGGACACCGGGGAGCTGTTTTTT.

As concerns this clone: At one end the junction does not follow the germline gene, possibly because of a read error. The V gene is TRBV30, the J gene TRBJ2-3, with 7 bases aligning to TRBD2. Looked up from germline, CDR1 is GTSNPN and CDR2 is SVGIG (reference sequence). The CDR3 runs 14 residues. CDR3 loop: CAAYRGSDTDTQCF. As DNA, the CDR3 is TGTGCTGCGTATCGCGGGAGTGACACAGATACGCAGTGTTTT.

The chain links TRBV30 to TRBJ1-5; no definite D call. V shed 3 bases and J shed 1 base, with 7 bases lying between them. The CDR3 sequence is 13 residues long. Germline V CDR1 and CDR2: GTSNPN, SVGIG (reference sequence). CDR3 sequence reads: CAWRRSSNQPQHF. The CDR3 coding sequence is TGTGCCTGGAGGAGGTCAAGCAATCAGCCCCAGCATTTT.

The chain employs TRBV19 and TRBJ2-3; 8 positions match TRBD2. With 8 bases clipped from V and 1 base from J, the junction kept 11 bases outside the gene matches. Per the germline V gene, CDR1 is LNHDA and CDR2 is SQIVND (reference sequence). This CDR3 has 16 amino acids. This CDR3 is CASSLKLAGGTDTQYF. CDR3 sequence (DNA): TGTGCCAGTTCCCTTAAGCTAGCGGGTGGCACAGATACGCAGTATTTT.

This chain uses TRBV7-9 with TRBJ1-1, with 7 bases lining up with TRBD1. The CDR3 loop spans 15 amino acids. The V gene end was trimmed by 6 bases and the J gene end by 2 bases; junction bases not matched to a gene: 9. The germline CDR1 and CDR2 sequences are SEHNR and FQNEAQ (reference sequence). CDR3 protein: CASRPLTGSNTEAFF. CDR3 nucleotides: TGTGCCAGCAGACCCTTGACAGGGAGTAACACTGAAGCTTTCTTT. The full variable domain, in which reference TRBV7-9 and TRBJ1-1 provide the parts outside the CDR3, is DTGVSQNPRHKITKRGQNVTFRCDPISEHNRLYWYRQTLGQGPEFLTYFQNEAQLEKSRLLSDRFSAERPKGSFSTLEIQRTEQGDSAMYLCASRPLTGSNTEAFFGQGTRLTVV.

This clone was counted only a few times. V usage is TRBV27 and J usage is TRBJ1-1, with a weak D call TRBD1 (6 bases). The CDR3 consists of 14 residues. Per germline, CDR1 MNHEY and CDR2 SMNVEV (reference sequence). V lost 2 bases, J lost 5 bases, and 12 bases lay in between. Here the CDR3 DNA reads TGTGCCAGCAGTTTAAACAGGGTTTGGACTGAAGCTTTCTTT. This sequence encodes CASSLNRVWTEAFF.

The chain recombines TRBV30 with TRBJ2-7; tentative D call: TRBD2 (6 bases). Trimming shortened V by 2 bases and J by 4 bases, and 9 bases separated the two germline ends. The CDR3 spans 12 residues. Germline V gene data show CDR1 as GTSNPN and CDR2 as SVGIG (reference sequence). CDR3 amino acids: CAWSRGSYEQYF. CDR3 nucleotides: TGTGCCTGGAGTCGGGGGTCATACGAGCAGTACTTC.

In DNA, the CDR3 is TGTGCCAGCAGTCACAAGAACACCGGGGAGCTGTTTTTT. The encoded protein is CASSHKNTGELFF. V and J are TRBV14 and TRBJ2-2; D gene ambiguous. CDR1 is SGHDN, CDR2 FVKESK, per germline. V dropped 6 bases and J dropped 1 base, with 6 bases sitting between them. This CDR3 has 13 amino acids.

This chain connects TRBV25-1 to TRBJ2-1, with 10 bases aligning to TRBD2. The V and J ends lost 5 bases and 6 bases, in that order; junction bases with no gene match: 4. The CDR3 loop spans 14 amino acids. Germline CDR1 MGHDK, CDR2 SYGVNS. CDR3 sequence reads: CASSISGRANEQFF. CDR3 sequence (DNA): TGTGCCAGCAGTATCAGCGGGAGGGCCAATGAGCAGTTCTTC.

The chain couples TRBV10-3 to TRBJ1-2, with D hard to call. The CDR3 has 15 amino acids. Trimming left V 0 bases short and J 1 base short, with 9 bases between. Germline assignment: CDR1 ENHRY and CDR2 SYGVKD. CDR3 DNA: TGTGCCATCAGTGAGTCGGAGGGAGGTAACTATGGCTACACCTTC. This encodes CAISESEGGNYGYTF.

The chain's CDR3 is CASEKQGASTDTQYF. The CDR3 nucleotides are TGCGCCAGCGAAAAGCAGGGGGCTAGCACAGATACGCAGTATTTT. The chain is built from TRBV5-1 and TRBJ2-3, with 8 bases lining up with TRBD1. This CDR3 has 15 residues. CDR1 SGHRS and CDR2 YFSETQ come from the germline V gene. V dropped 7 bases and J dropped 0; count of bases not matched to a gene: 7.